Listed here are 21 T cell receptor beta chains from one sample, sequenced in a study of T cells in Graves' hyperthyroidism and ophthalmopathy (dated by TCRdb to about 2019). Receptors were amplified or captured by multiplex PCR. The listed sequencing device is Illumina HiSeq 2000. The TCR beta CDR3 regions were amplified from the RNA transcripts. For the first round of RT-PCR on the TCR CDR3, the HTBI primer set was used together with the Qiagen OneStep RT-PCR kit. TCRdb itself trimmed the public reads at Q25 with fastp, ran MiXCR and retained productive beta chains. Rows are combined by CDR3 protein, so each entry shows the most common genes and DNA. The sample table lists about 500,000 distinct CDR3 sequences, roughly 14% of them with a count of one. 15% to 20% of the sample is taken by the ten largest. The material sequenced was blood. The receptors stem from a woman younger than 30 with Graves' hyperthyroidism.

The genes are TRBV30 and TRBJ1-3, with D possibly being TRBD1 (6 bases). Germline-derived CDR1 and CDR2 are GTSNPN and SVGIG (reference sequence). The V end was cut by 1 base, the J end by 0 bases, with 10 bases between. The length of the CDR3 is 15 residues. The CDR3 spells CAWSDRDTSGNTIYF. The CDR3 DNA reads as TGTGCCTGGAGTGACCGGGACACCTCTGGAAACACCATATATTTT.

This clonotype has only a few counts. The rearrangement links TRBV25-1 to TRBJ2-1, with D possibly being TRBD1 or TRBD2 (5 bases each). CDR3 length: 13 residues. With 4 bases removed from V and 7 bases from J, the gap between germline ends came to 11 bases. The V gene's germline CDR1 is MGHDK and CDR2 SYGVNS. CDR3 nucleotide sequence: TGTGCCAGCAGTGTTTGGGGACGGAATGAGCAGTTCTTC. Its protein product is CASSVWGRNEQFF.

This chain's CDR3 is CASSLGGPESRGYTF. The CDR3 nucleotides read TGCGCCAGCAGCTTGGGGGGGCCCGAATCGAGAGGCTACACCTTC. The chain links TRBV5-1 to TRBJ1-2, with TRBD1 as a possible D gene (6 bases). Trimming removed 0 bases from V and 8 bases from J, with 17 bases in between. Germline-derived CDR1 and CDR2 are SGHRS and YFSETQ. The CDR3 consists of 15 residues.

The chain combines TRBV6-1 with TRBJ1-2; D is uncertain. The V end was cut by 6 bases, the J end by 3 bases, with 14 bases between. The CDR3 extends over 14 amino acids. Germline lookup yields CDR1 MNHNS and CDR2 SASEGT. Here the CDR3 reads CASSLSQVYYGYTF. Here the CDR3 DNA reads TGTGCCAGCAGCCTCTCCCAGGTCTACTATGGCTACACCTTC.

This clonotype was picked up many times. The genes are TRBV20-1 and TRBJ2-7, with D uncertain. Trimming shortened V by 3 bases and J by 7 bases, and 7 bases separated the two germline ends. The CDR3 spans 10 residues. Germline CDR1 DFQATT, CDR2 SNEGSKA (reference sequence). CDR3 DNA: TGCAGTGCTAGGGGTAGGGAGCAGTACTTC. Protein sequence: CSARGREQYF.

This clonotype was seen a handful of times. The chain carries TRBV7-8 and TRBJ1-6, with no clear D. Per germline, CDR1 SGHVS and CDR2 FQNEAQ. CDR3 length: 13 amino acids. V was shortened by 4 bases and J by 9 bases, with 10 bases between the two germline ends. As DNA, the CDR3 is TGTGCCAGCAGCTCCCCCCCATCTTCACCCCTCCACTTT. Its translation is CASSSPPSSPLHF.

This clonotype was observed at least ten times. The chain carries TRBV11-2 and TRBJ2-7; TRBD2 agrees at 7 bases. V lost 3 bases to trimming and J lost 6 bases; unmatched junction nucleotides: 11. Per germline, CDR1 SGHAT and CDR2 FQNNGV. The length of the CDR3 is 15 residues. CDR3 sequence (DNA): TGTGCCAGCAGCTTGTCTAGCGGAGGAGTAGGCGAGCAGTACTTC. As protein: CASSLSSGGVGEQYF.

This clonotype occurred a few times. The chain combines TRBV9 with TRBJ2-3; tentative D call: TRBD1 (6 bases). V lost 1 base and J lost 3, with 9 bases in between. Germline V gives CDR1 SGDLS, CDR2 YYNGEE. The CDR3 has 14 residues. The CDR3, as DNA: TGTGCCAGCAGCGTACGAGGGGGAACAGATACGCAGTATTTT. Translated: CASSVRGGTDTQYF.

This clonotype was found many times. The chain carries TRBV6-1 and TRBJ2-1, with D possibly being TRBD1 (6 bases). With 7 bases removed from V and 6 bases from J, the gap between germline ends came to 16 bases. Germline loops: CDR1 MNHNS, CDR2 SASEGT. This CDR3 contains 14 residues. DNA of the CDR3: TGTGCCAGCAATTGGGGACAAGCTTTCAATGAGCAGTTCTTC. Translated, it gives CASNWGQAFNEQFF.

This clonotype was detected a few times. The germline gene is not matched at one end of the junction; a read error may be the cause. CDR3 amino acids: CASSTPPAFF. CDR3 DNA: TGTGCCAGTAGTACCCCGCCAGCTTTTTTT. The chain combines TRBV19 with TRBJ1-1; D not certain. CDR3 length: 10 residues. The germline CDR1 and CDR2 sequences are LNHDA and SQIVND (reference sequence).

This clonotype was counted many times. The J gene is TRBJ2-7, the V gene TRBV20-1, with 10 bases fitting TRBD2. This CDR3 comprises 13 residues. The V segment lost 5 bases and the J segment 5 bases; nucleotides outside the gene matches: 6. CDR1 DFQATT and CDR2 SNEGSKA come from the germline V gene (reference sequence). CDR3 amino acids: CSARISGRNEQYV. DNA of the CDR3: TGCAGTGCTCGTATTAGCGGGAGGAACGAGCAGTACGTC.

There are many counts of this clonotype. This chain links TRBV20-1 with TRBJ2-5; D may be TRBD2 (5 bases). CDR1 DFQATT and CDR2 SNEGSKA come from the germline V gene (reference sequence). The CDR3 length is 15 residues. The ends were cut back, 3 bases at V and 0 bases at J, with 14 bases in the middle. The CDR3 region has the DNA TGCAGTGCTAGCCCAACGGGGTGGTACCAAGAGACCCAGTACTTC. Encoded protein: CSASPTGWYQETQYF.

This clonotype has just one count. The chain combines TRBV25-1 with TRBJ2-2; possible D gene TRBD1, 5 bases. This CDR3 is 15 amino acids long. V lost 5 bases, J lost 8 bases, and 18 bases lay in between. Germline assignment: CDR1 MGHDK and CDR2 SYGVNS. CDR3 region: CASSSSGFRPGELFF. The CDR3 DNA follows: TGTGCCAGCAGTTCCTCAGGGTTCCGACCTGGGGAGCTGTTTTTT.

The genes are TRBV9 and TRBJ2-5; 14 bases agree with TRBD2. The germline gives CDR1 SGDLS, CDR2 YYNGEE. The ends lost 4 bases at V and 0 bases at J; junction bases unmatched: 2. The CDR3 has 16 amino acids. In DNA, the CDR3 is TGTGCCAGCAGCCGACTAGCGGGAGGGTACCAAGAGACCCAGTACTTC. It yields the protein CASSRLAGGYQETQYF.

This clonotype was observed at least ten times. The genes are TRBV5-5 and TRBJ1-4; D call uncertain. The CDR3 length is 18 residues. Trimming took off 0 bases at V and 3 bases at J, with 18 bases between the two ends. The germline V gene encodes CDR1 SGHKS and CDR2 YYEKEE (reference sequence). The CDR3 here is CASSLAFSPLRSNEKLFF. DNA of the CDR3: TGTGCCAGCAGCTTGGCCTTCTCTCCCCTACGGTCTAATGAAAAACTGTTTTTT. The variable domain in full, completed from reference TRBV5-5 and TRBJ1-4, reads DAGVTQSPTHLIKTRGQQVTLRCSPISGHKSVSWYQQVLGQGPQFIFQYYEKEERGRGNFPDRFSARQFPNYSSELNVNALLLGDSALYLCASSLAFSPLRSNEKLFFGSGTQLSVL.

In its sample, this clonotype was seen many times. This sequence joins TRBV6-2 or TRBV6-3 and TRBJ2-1; no definite D call. Germline CDR1 reads MNHEY; CDR2 reads SVGEGT. Deletions cut 2 bases from V and 4 bases from J, with 6 bases between. This CDR3 contains 13 residues. CDR3 sequence reads: CASSYVGYNEQFF. CDR3 DNA: TGTGCCAGCAGTTACGTGGGGTACAATGAGCAGTTCTTC.

This clonotype was recorded a few times. The rearrangement links TRBV15 to TRBJ2-7; 8 nucleotides agree with TRBD2. CDR1 and CDR2 (germline): LNHNV, YYDKDF (reference sequence). The CDR3 contains 16 residues. V lost 1 base, J lost 1 base, and 6 bases stayed unmatched. The CDR3 loop is CATSRAGGPLSYEQYF. CDR3 bases: TGTGCCACCAGCAGAGCGGGAGGGCCTTTGTCCTACGAGCAGTACTTC.

The sample holds a few counts of this clonotype. This chain uses TRBV9 with TRBJ2-2; 11 bases map to TRBD1. CDR3 length: 15 residues. CDR1 is SGDLS and CDR2 is YYNGEE in the germline V gene. After removal of 2 bases from V and 5 bases from J, the junction contained 2 bases not matched to a gene. CDR3 sequence: CASSVRDRGTGELFF. The CDR3 bases are TGTGCCAGCAGCGTGCGGGACAGGGGGACCGGGGAGCTGTTTTTT. The full variable domain, with the rest looked up from reference TRBV9 and TRBJ2-2, is DSGVTQTPKHLITATGQRVTLRCSPRSGDLSVYWYQQSLDQGLQFLIQYYNGEERAKGNILERFSAQQFPDLHSELNLSSLELGDSALYFCASSVRDRGTGELFFGEGSRLTVL.

This clonotype was seen at least ten times. This chain uses TRBV18 with TRBJ2-3; D gene uncertain. CDR1 is KGHSH and CDR2 is LQKENI in the germline V gene. V was pared by 0 bases and J by 4 bases, with 5 bases between. This CDR3 has 13 residues. CDR3 in amino acids: CASSPPSSDTQYF. CDR3 coding DNA: TGTGCCAGCTCACCACCGTCCTCAGATACGCAGTATTTT.

This clonotype was seen ten or more times. The V gene is TRBV18, the J gene TRBJ1-5; a weak D match, TRBD1 (5 bases). The V gene lost 5 bases and the J gene lost 4 bases, with 15 bases spanning the gap. The CDR3 spans 15 residues. The V gene's germline CDR1 is KGHSH and CDR2 LQKENI. In DNA, the CDR3 is TGTGCCAGCTCAGCCGGGGCGAGGGGAAATCAGCCCCAGCATTTT. Translated: CASSAGARGNQPQHF.

Note on this clonotype: The final CDR3 position lacks the conserved phenylalanine or tryptophan, pointing to a likely read error. The chain combines TRBV11-3 with TRBJ2-7, with D tentatively TRBD2 (6 bases). The V gene lost 1 base and the J gene lost 3 bases, with 7 bases spanning the gap. This CDR3 is 13 amino acids long. CDR1 is SGHNT and CDR2 is YENEEA in the germline V gene. CDR3 sequence: CASSLAGSYEQYS. For the CDR3, the DNA is TGTGCCAGCAGCTTAGCCGGGAGCTACGAGCAGTACTCC.